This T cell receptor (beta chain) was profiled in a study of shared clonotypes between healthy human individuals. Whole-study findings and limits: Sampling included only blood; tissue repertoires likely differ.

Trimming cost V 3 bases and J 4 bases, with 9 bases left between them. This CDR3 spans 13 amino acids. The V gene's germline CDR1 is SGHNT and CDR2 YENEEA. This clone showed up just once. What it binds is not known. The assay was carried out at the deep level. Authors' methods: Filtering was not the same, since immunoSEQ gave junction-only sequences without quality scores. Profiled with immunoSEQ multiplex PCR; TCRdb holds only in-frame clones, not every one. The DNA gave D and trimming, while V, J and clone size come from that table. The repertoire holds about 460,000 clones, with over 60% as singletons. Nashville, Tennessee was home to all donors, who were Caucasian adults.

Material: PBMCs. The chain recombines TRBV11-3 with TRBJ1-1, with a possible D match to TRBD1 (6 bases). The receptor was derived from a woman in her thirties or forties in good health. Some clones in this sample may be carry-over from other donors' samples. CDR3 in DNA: TGTGCCAGCAGCTTGGTAGGGGGCACTGAAGCTTTCTTT. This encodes CASSLVGGTEAFF.